A single sample gave rise to the 28 T cell receptor beta chains below, sequenced in a study of blood T cell repertoires in COVID-19. Generated by immunoSEQ multiplex PCR, the TCRdb table keeps only in-frame clones and is missing some. The sample contains approximately 190,000 clones, over 80% of which appear only once. Source material: peripheral blood. These receptors came from a woman aged 40 to 49 with acute or convalescent COVID-19.

The chain has TRBV7-9 and TRBJ1-1, with D perhaps matching TRBD1 (6 bases). This CDR3 has 13 amino acids. Trimming removed 8 bases from V and 5 bases from J, with 15 bases in between. Germline V gene lookup returns CDR1 SEHNR and CDR2 FQNEAQ (reference sequence). CDR3 sequence reads: CASGEQGWTEAFF. The DNA for the CDR3 is TGTGCCAGCGGCGAACAGGGTTGGACTGAAGCTTTCTTT.

This chain links TRBV28 with TRBJ1-5; 7 nucleotides agree with TRBD1. The CDR3 is 15 residues long. From germline, CDR1 is MDHEN and CDR2 SYDVKM. Trimming at V came to 2 bases and at J to 5 bases, leaving 6 bases not matched to a gene. Here the CDR3 reads CASSLRGRGDQPQHF. CDR3 coding DNA: TGTGCCAGCAGTTTACGAGGCAGGGGGGATCAGCCCCAGCATTTT.

The chain combines TRBV28 with TRBJ2-3; tentatively, D is TRBD1 (6 bases). With 5 bases removed from V and 7 bases from J, the gap between germline ends came to 13 bases. The CDR3 consists of 13 residues. Germline CDR1 and CDR2: MDHEN and SYDVKM. In nucleotides, the CDR3 is TGTGCCAGCAGTCCCGGGACACCCAATACGCAGTATTTT. Protein sequence: CASSPGTPNTQYF.

This clone has a single count. The rearrangement joins TRBV4-1 to TRBJ2-5; D might be TRBD1 (6 bases). The CDR3 runs to 18 residues. Looked up from germline, CDR1 is MGHRA and CDR2 is YSYEKL. Trimming left V 1 base short and J 0 bases short, with 18 bases between. The CDR3, as DNA: TGCGCCAGCAGCCAAGTAGTTAAGGTGAGGGGGTACCAAGAGACCCAGTACTTC. This codes for CASSQVVKVRGYQETQYF.

The chain combines TRBV9 with TRBJ1-6; D gene ambiguous. V gave up 4 bases and J gave up 9 bases, with 8 bases separating them. The CDR3 has 12 amino acids. Per germline, CDR1 SGDLS and CDR2 YYNGEE. The CDR3 loop reads CASSHRGSPLHF. The DNA of the CDR3 is TGTGCCAGCAGCCATAGAGGTTCACCCCTCCACTTT.

The rearrangement joins TRBV5-5 to TRBJ1-3; D unclear. The CDR3 sequence is 15 residues long. Trimming cost V 0 bases and J 8 bases, with 15 bases left between them. Germline V gene data show CDR1 as SGHKS and CDR2 as YYEKEE (reference sequence). The CDR3 loop reads CASSLEAGSIDTIYF. CDR3 bases: TGTGCCAGCAGCTTGGAGGCAGGATCCATTGACACCATATATTTT.

This chain links TRBV29-1 with TRBJ1-2, with D perhaps matching TRBD1 (5 bases). CDR1 is SQVTM, CDR2 ANQGSEA, per germline. There are 13 residues in the CDR3. V dropped 7 bases and J dropped 6 bases, with 18 bases sitting between them. The CDR3 loop is CSAEGAPDHGYTF. As DNA, the CDR3 is TGCAGCGCCGAAGGGGCCCCCGACCATGGCTACACCTTC.

The gene calls are TRBV9 and TRBJ2-1; 10 bases fit TRBD2. The germline V gene has CDR1 SGDLS and CDR2 YYNGEE. This CDR3 contains 14 residues. V shed 4 bases and J 10 bases; nucleotides not matched to a gene: 8. The CDR3 nucleotides are TGTGCCAGCAGCCCTCGGACTAGCGGTGGAGAGCAGTTCTTC. This sequence encodes CASSPRTSGGEQFF.

This clone came up a few times. The chain is built from TRBV7-9 and TRBJ1-2; D not resolved. The V end lost 3 bases, the J end lost 8 bases, and 16 bases lay between the germline ends. Germline CDR1 SEHNR, CDR2 FQNEAQ (reference sequence). This CDR3 is built from 14 residues. The CDR3 DNA is TGTGCCAGCAGCTTGATCGTACATTCGGGGGGCTACACCTTC. Protein product: CASSLIVHSGGYTF.

The rearrangement links TRBV20-1 to TRBJ2-1, with a tentative D call TRBD1 (6 bases). Germline V CDR1 and CDR2: DFQATT, SNEGSKA (reference sequence). V lost 3 bases to trimming and J lost 13 bases, with 16 bases between them. The CDR3 has 12 amino acids. This CDR3 reads CSASIVLGGQFF. As DNA, the CDR3 is TGCAGTGCTAGTATCGTATTAGGGGGACAGTTCTTC.

J is TRBJ2-1 and V is TRBV7-2, with TRBD2 matching over 10 bases. Unmatched junction bases numbered 10, after V lost 5 bases and J lost 9 bases. The CDR3 sequence is 15 residues long. The germline CDR1 and CDR2 sequences are SGHTA and FQGNSA. The DNA for the CDR3 is TGTGCCAGCAGCGAGGAAAGCGGGAGGGTGGTTGAGCAGTTCTTC. Residues: CASSEESGRVVEQFF.

This sequence joins TRBV5-1 and TRBJ2-1; 13 positions match TRBD2. Trimming removed 1 base from V and 9 bases from J; junction bases left unmatched: 10. Per germline, CDR1 SGHRS and CDR2 YFSETQ. The CDR3 has 17 amino acids. The DNA for the CDR3 is TGCGCCAGCAGCTTGCGGACTAGCGGGAGCCCGCCCGGTGAGCAGTTCTTC. This translates into CASSLRTSGSPPGEQFF.

The table lists this clone with a count of one. The chain has TRBV27 and TRBJ1-6; D gene unclear. Germline V gene lookup returns CDR1 MNHEY and CDR2 SMNVEV (reference sequence). The CDR3 is 15 residues long. The germline V and J ends were trimmed by 2 bases and 0 bases, with 5 bases remaining between them. The CDR3 loop reads CASSLISSYNSPLHF. CDR3 DNA sequence: TGTGCCAGCAGTTTAATCAGCTCCTATAATTCACCCCTCCACTTT.

This clone was seen a handful of times. This chain joins TRBV7-2 and TRBJ2-1, with 10 bases lining up with TRBD2. V shed 6 bases and J 1 base; nucleotides not matched to a gene: 6. Germline CDR1 reads SGHTA; CDR2 reads FQGNSA. This CDR3 region has 16 residues. The CDR3 loop reads CASRPTSGTSYNEQFF. CDR3 nucleotide sequence: TGTGCCAGCAGGCCAACTAGCGGGACGTCCTACAATGAGCAGTTCTTC.

The chain links TRBV9 to TRBJ1-5; D is unclear. V was clipped by 4 bases and J by 6 bases, with 14 bases between them. The length of the CDR3 is 14 residues. Germline values: CDR1 SGDLS, CDR2 YYNGEE. CDR3 sequence reads: CASSPSWTFQPQHF. CDR3 nucleotide sequence: TGTGCCAGCAGCCCGAGTTGGACTTTTCAGCCCCAGCATTTT.

V usage is TRBV9 and J usage is TRBJ2-2, with TRBD2 as a possible D gene (6 bases). Trimming pared 0 bases from V and 4 bases from J, leaving 13 bases between. The CDR3 is 16 residues long. Germline CDR1 is SGDLS and CDR2 is YYNGEE. CDR3 sequence: CASSVAGLKSTGELFF. The CDR3 DNA sequence: TGTGCCAGCAGCGTAGCGGGACTGAAATCCACCGGGGAGCTGTTTTTT.

The rearrangement joins TRBV25-1 to TRBJ1-4, with D possibly being TRBD1 (5 bases). Germline lookup yields CDR1 MGHDK and CDR2 SYGVNS. V lost 5 bases and J 4 bases, leaving 11 bases between the germline ends. CDR3 length: 14 residues. The chain's CDR3 is CASSPGSVNEKLFF. The CDR3 DNA is TGTGCCAGCAGTCCAGGGTCGGTTAATGAAAAACTGTTTTTT.

This chain joins TRBV24-1 and TRBJ2-7, with a weak D call TRBD1 (5 bases). Germline V gives CDR1 KGHDR, CDR2 SFDVKD. V was pared by 5 bases and J by 2 bases, with 9 bases between. The CDR3 spans 13 residues. The CDR3 region has the DNA TGTGCCACCAGTGGGGGCAGTGCCTACGAGCAGTACTTC. Translation gives CATSGGSAYEQYF.

The chain has TRBV10-3 and TRBJ2-5, with 10 positions matching TRBD2. Germline V CDR1 and CDR2: ENHRY, SYGVKD. V trimming: 3 bases; J trimming: 1 base; junction bases outside the gene matches: 2. This CDR3 has 15 amino acids. Here the CDR3 DNA reads TGTGCCATCAGTGACAGCGGGAGGGGCCAAGAGACCCAGTACTTC. Its protein product is CAISDSGRGQETQYF.

The V and J genes are TRBV5-6 and TRBJ2-5, with 7 bases fitting TRBD1. Germline trimming cut 1 base from V and 1 base from J; bases unmatched to any gene: 4. The germline gives CDR1 SGHDT, CDR2 YYEEEE. The CDR3 loop spans 15 amino acids. The CDR3 region is CASSLLRGPQETQYF. The CDR3 nucleotides are TGTGCCAGCAGCTTGCTAAGGGGGCCCCAAGAGACCCAGTACTTC.

The chain recombines TRBV19 with TRBJ1-1; D is ambiguous. Trimming shortened V by 3 bases and J by 0 bases, and 5 bases separated the two germline ends. The CDR3 runs 13 residues. CDR1 and CDR2 from the germline V gene are LNHDA and SQIVND (reference sequence). The CDR3 reads CASSIRMNTEAFF. The CDR3 region has the DNA TGTGCCAGTAGTATCAGAATGAACACTGAAGCTTTCTTT.

The V call is TRBV7-3, the J call TRBJ1-6, with D hard to call. Germline V gene data show CDR1 as SGHTA and CDR2 as FQGTGA. There are 19 residues in the CDR3. V shed 5 bases and J shed 5 bases, with 25 bases lying between them. This CDR3 is CASSLPQPPAQWNNSPLHF. CDR3 DNA sequence: TGTGCCAGCAGCCTCCCTCAGCCTCCAGCACAGTGGAATAATTCACCCCTCCACTTT.

This clone was recorded at least ten times. Other DNA variants within this sample encode the same CDR3. The rearrangement uses TRBV28 and TRBJ1-2; the D gene is possibly TRBD1 (6 bases). Trimming shortened V by 1 base and J by 4 bases, and 10 bases separated the two germline ends. Germline V gene lookup returns CDR1 MDHEN and CDR2 SYDVKM. The CDR3 has 14 amino acids. CDR3 sequence reads: CASSLSGGGYGYTF. DNA for the CDR3: TGTGCCAGCAGTTTATCGGGAGGGGGCTATGGCTACACCTTC.

The V and J genes are TRBV29-1 and TRBJ1-1; 8 bases are shared with TRBD1. The CDR3 is made up of 16 amino acids. Trimming removed 4 bases from V and 5 bases from J; junction bases left unmatched: 15. Germline values: CDR1 SQVTM, CDR2 ANQGSEA. The CDR3 nucleotides read TGCAGCGTTGGTCATCGCCCGACAGGGGCGGTGACTGAAGCTTTCTTT. Its protein is CSVGHRPTGAVTEAFF.

This clone was counted a few times. This chain connects TRBV2 to TRBJ2-3, with TRBD2 as a possible D gene (6 bases). This CDR3 has 13 residues. V lost 4 bases and J lost 6, with 11 bases in between. CDR1 and CDR2 (germline): SNHLY, FYNNEI. CDR3 region: CASSVEGRDTQYF. CDR3 in DNA: TGTGCCAGCAGTGTGGAGGGTCGGGATACGCAGTATTTT.

The chain recombines TRBV18 with TRBJ2-1, with 9 bases identical to TRBD1. V shed 6 bases, J shed 5 bases, and the junction held 8 bases outside the gene matches. This CDR3 has 15 amino acids. Per germline, CDR1 KGHSH and CDR2 LQKENI. The CDR3 DNA sequence: TGTGCCAGCTCCCCCCGGGACAGGGTGGACAATGAGCAGTTCTTC. Protein product: CASSPRDRVDNEQFF.

The chain couples TRBV6-5 to TRBJ1-2; D is possibly TRBD1 (6 bases). The V end was cut by 7 bases, the J end by 3 bases, with 15 bases between. Germline CDR1 MNHEY, CDR2 SVGAGI. This CDR3 is built from 14 residues. CDR3 sequence: CASTRRGAHYGYTF. CDR3 nucleotides: TGTGCCAGCACCCGACGGGGGGCCCACTATGGCTACACCTTC.

J is TRBJ2-1 and V is TRBV5-1; a weak D match, TRBD1 (5 bases). This CDR3 spans 13 amino acids. Trimming pared 0 bases from V and 6 bases from J, leaving 7 bases between. CDR1 and CDR2 (germline): SGHRS, YFSETQ. CDR3 sequence (DNA): TGCGCCAGCAGCTTGGGGACACCCAATGAGCAGTTCTTC. It encodes CASSLGTPNEQFF.